Listed below are T cell receptor beta chains from one sample, sequenced in a study of CD8 T cells in Susac syndrome. TCRdb analysed the immunoSEQ multiplex PCR reads with MiXCR anew, one entry per CDR3 protein. Among about 160,000 distinct CDR3 sequences listed, around 94% were seen once. Sequencing was performed on CD4+ T cells from PBMCs. Receptors were obtained from a human donor with multiple sclerosis. The CDR3 runs from the conserved cysteine through the conserved F or W. A D gene is named only where the DNA matches it firmly. Clone size is given for some rows only: seen once, a few or many times, or a class if the clone is expanded.

V gene	D gene	clone size	J gene	CDR3 DNA	CDR3 protein
TRBV7-2	.	.	TRBJ2-5	TGTGCCAGCAGCCCCGGACAGAGGGAGACCCAGTACTTC	CASSPGQRETQYF
TRBV12-3/TRBV12-4	.	.	TRBJ1-5	TGTGCCAGCAGCTTCCAGGGAGTCCAGCCCCAGCATTTT	CASSFQGVQPQHF
TRBV6-2/TRBV6-3	.	.	TRBJ2-7	TGTGCCAGCAGGCTGGACCACGGCTACGAGCAGTACTTC	CASRLDHGYEQYF
TRBV20-1	TRBD2	.	TRBJ2-3	TGCAGTGCTATCATGGGGGGGAGTGCGGCAGATACGCAGTATTTT	CSAIMGGSAADTQYF
TRBV5-1	TRBD1	.	TRBJ2-7	TGCGCCAGCAGCTTGGTTCCGGGACAGATGTACGAGCAGTACTTC	CASSLVPGQMYEQYF
TRBV12-3/TRBV12-4	.	.	TRBJ2-4	TGTGCCAGCGGGGGAAAAACTGGGGCCAAAAACATTCAGTACTTC	CASGGKTGAKNIQYF
TRBV4-2	.	.	TRBJ1-4	TGTGCCAGCAGCCCTTGGAATGAAAAACTGTTTTTT	CASSPWNEKLFF
TRBV29-1	TRBD1	.	TRBJ2-5	TGCAGCGCAGGGACAGCAAAAGAGACCCAGTACTTC	CSAGTAKETQYF
TRBV20-1	.	.	TRBJ1-5	TGCAGTGCTCCGGACCGACGTATGAATCAGCCCCAGCATTTT	CSAPDRRMNQPQHF
TRBV5-1	TRBD2	.	TRBJ2-3	TGCGCCAGCAGCTCCTCCGGGACTAGCGGGAGGTTGACAGATACGCAGTATTTT	CASSSSGTSGRLTDTQYF
TRBV28	.	.	TRBJ1-1	TGTGCCAGCAGTCCCCGGACTGGCTTGGGCACTGAAGCTTTCTTT	CASSPRTGLGTEAFF
TRBV25-1	.	once	TRBJ1-2	TGTGCCAGCAGGGGGCTGGACTATGGCTACACCTTC	CASRGLDYGYTF
TRBV7-2	TRBD2	.	TRBJ2-1	TGTGCCAGCAGCTTAGCTAGCGGGAACTACAATGAGCAGTTCTTC	CASSLASGNYNEQFF
TRBV5-1	.	once	TRBJ2-5	TGCGCCAGCAGCTTGGGAGTTTCAGGGAAAGAGACCCAGTACTTC	CASSLGVSGKETQYF
TRBV9	.	.	TRBJ1-1	TGTGCCAGCAGACGGACCTTGGACACTGAAGCTTTCTTT	CASRRTLDTEAFF
TRBV20-1	.	.	TRBJ2-5	TGCAGTGCTAGTCCCGGGGAGCAGACCCAGTACTTC	CSASPGEQTQYF
TRBV27	.	.	TRBJ2-5	TGTGCCACCCGTCGGGCCAAGACCCAGTACTTC	CATRRAKTQYF
TRBV18	.	.	TRBJ1-1	TGTGCCAGCTCGGGGGACACTGAAGCTTTCTTT	CASSGDTEAFF
TRBV30	.	.	TRBJ1-1	TGTGCCTGGAGTGTAACTTTCCAGGGTTTCCCTCCGAGAGCTTTCTTT	CAWSVTFQGFPPRAFF
TRBV5-4	TRBD1	few	TRBJ2-7	TGTGCCAGCAGCTTGGACAGGGGTACCTACGAGCAGTACTTC	CASSLDRGTYEQYF
TRBV3-1	TRBD2	.	TRBJ2-3	TGTGCCAGCAGCCGGACTAGCGGCACAGATACGCAGTATTTT	CASSRTSGTDTQYF
TRBV12-3/TRBV12-4	.	once	TRBJ2-7	TGTGCCACGCAGGGAGGGGGCTACGAGCAGTACTTC	CATQGGGYEQYF
TRBV7-2	TRBD1	once	TRBJ1-2	TGTGCCAGCAGCTTCCGACAGGGAGTAGGCTATGGCTACACCTTC	CASSFRQGVGYGYTF
TRBV7-8	.	.	TRBJ1-4	TGTGCCAGCAGCCCCAGATGGGGCCCCTATAATGAAAAACTGTTTTTT	CASSPRWGPYNEKLFF
TRBV27	TRBD1	.	TRBJ1-2	TGTGCCAGCAGTAAACAGGGGGCGTATGGCTATGGCTACACCTTC	CASSKQGAYGYGYTF
TRBV3-1	.	.	TRBJ2-3	TGTGCCAGCCAGGGCGGGAATGGCGCAGATACGCAGTATTTT	CASQGGNGADTQYF
TRBV7-9	TRBD1	.	TRBJ2-7	TGTGCCAGCAGCCCCGTAGGCCGGACAGGTCTAGAGCAGTACTTC	CASSPVGRTGLEQYF
TRBV10-3	TRBD2	.	TRBJ2-1	TGTGCCATCAGTGACGGGACTAGCGGCAATGAGCAGTTCTTC	CAISDGTSGNEQFF
TRBV6-2/TRBV6-3	TRBD1	.	TRBJ1-2	TGTGCCATCTCGACAGGGCCCATCTATGGCTACACCTTC	CAISTGPIYGYTF
TRBV20-1	.	.	TRBJ1-5	TGCAGTGCTCGCCGGACCTTCAATCAGCCCCAGCATTTT	CSARRTFNQPQHF
TRBV3-1	.	.	TRBJ2-7	TGTGCCAGCAGCCAAGATTACCAGGGATTCTACGAGCAGTACTTC	CASSQDYQGFYEQYF
TRBV7-3	.	.	TRBJ2-2	TGTGCCAGCAGCTTATTCGGAGACACCGGGGAGCTGTTTTTT	CASSLFGDTGELFF
TRBV29-1	.	.	TRBJ2-3	TGCAGCGTTGCTCCGCTAGCCCCTAGTACAGATACGCAGTATTTT	CSVAPLAPSTDTQYF
TRBV2	TRBD1	.	TRBJ2-1	TGTGCCAGCACTACCAGGGGGAGTAGTGGTGAGCAGTTCTTC	CASTTRGSSGEQFF
TRBV7-2	.	.	TRBJ2-4	TGTGCCAGCAGCTTGTACAGGGTTACGGGGGCCAAAAACATTCAGTACTTC	CASSLYRVTGAKNIQYF
TRBV20-1	.	.	TRBJ2-7	TGCAGTGCTACTTCGGCCGTCTGGGGGGAGCAGTACTTC	CSATSAVWGEQYF
TRBV6-5	.	.	TRBJ2-7	TGTGCCAGCAGTTACTCGATCTATCCAGGGGAGCAGTACTTC	CASSYSIYPGEQYF
TRBV2	.	.	TRBJ1-1	TGTGCCAGCCTCGAACAGGGAGGCACTGAAGCTTTCTTT	CASLEQGGTEAFF
TRBV3-1	.	.	TRBJ2-5	TGTGCCAGCAGCCGAGTGGTGGAGACCCAGTACTTC	CASSRVVETQYF
TRBV6-5	.	.	TRBJ1-1	TGTGCCAGCAAAGACAGGTCTGAAGCTTTCTTT	CASKDRSEAFF
TRBV5-8	.	.	TRBJ2-7	TGTGCCAGCAGCGTAGCTCCGACGGGGTCCTACGAGCAGTACTTC	CASSVAPTGSYEQYF
TRBV29-1	TRBD1	.	TRBJ1-1	TGCAGTGTCGAGGGGGCGGGCACTGAAGCTTTCTTT	CSVEGAGTEAFF
TRBV29-1	TRBD1	.	TRBJ1-1	TGCAGCGTTGAGGTACAGGGGTTCACTGAAGCTTTCTTT	CSVEVQGFTEAFF
TRBV7-6	.	.	TRBJ1-5	TGTGCCAGCAGCTTAGAGGCAGGGCCGAGCAATCAGCCCCAGCATTTT	CASSLEAGPSNQPQHF
TRBV29-1	.	.	TRBJ1-1	TGCAGCGGGCTGTCTAGGGTCTCTGAAGCTTTCTTT	CSGLSRVSEAFF